The 20 T cell receptor beta chains in this list originate from one sample, sequenced in a study of blood T cell repertoires in COVID-19. TCRdb's table, derived via immunoSEQ multiplex PCR, lists solely in-frame clones and lacks some. Altogether approximately 300,000 clones are present, approximately 90% being singletons, with the ten largest covering 2.2%. The sample comprised peripheral blood. The origin of the receptors is a woman in her forties or fifties who had recovered from COVID-19.

This chain links TRBV19 with TRBJ1-5; TRBD1 aligns across 8 bases. Per the germline V gene, CDR1 is LNHDA and CDR2 is SQIVND (reference sequence). V shed 9 bases, J shed 5 bases, and the junction held 9 bases outside the gene matches. The CDR3 extends over 14 amino acids. The CDR3: CASNPDREYQPQHF. The CDR3 DNA reads as TGTGCCAGCAATCCGGACAGGGAATATCAGCCCCAGCATTTT.

Only one count was recorded for this clone. This chain uses TRBV5-1 with TRBJ1-1; TRBD1 might be the D (6 bases). Germline V gene data show CDR1 as SGHRS and CDR2 as YFSETQ. This CDR3 spans 15 amino acids. Trimming pared 0 bases from V and 3 bases from J, leaving 12 bases between. CDR3 DNA: TGCGCCAGCAGCTTGGCCATGGGGGCGGACACTGAAGCTTTCTTT. This translates into CASSLAMGADTEAFF.

The genes are TRBV9 and TRBJ2-5; D is possibly TRBD1 (6 bases). This CDR3 spans 16 amino acids. V dropped 4 bases and J dropped 5 bases, with 21 bases sitting between them. The germline gives CDR1 SGDLS, CDR2 YYNGEE. DNA for the CDR3: TGTGCCAGCAGCAAACAGGGAGAACCAGACGGGGAGACCCAGTACTTC. Translated, it gives CASSKQGEPDGETQYF.

The V and J genes are TRBV12-5 and TRBJ2-7; D gene uncertain. Germline V lookup: CDR1 LGHNT, CDR2 FRNRAP. The CDR3 contains 17 residues. The V end lost 5 bases, the J end lost 0 bases, and 20 bases lay between the germline ends. The CDR3 is CASGPSLNTVPSYEQYF. The CDR3 nucleotides read TGTGCTAGTGGTCCCAGTCTTAACACCGTCCCCTCCTACGAGCAGTACTTC.

The chain combines TRBV28 with TRBJ2-3, with TRBD2 matching 8 bases. The germline V gene encodes CDR1 MDHEN and CDR2 SYDVKM. This CDR3 has 14 residues. V shed 3 bases and J 3 bases; nucleotides not matched to a gene: 2. The CDR3 DNA follows: TGTGCCAGCAGTTTGGCGGGGGGTACAGATACGCAGTATTTT. It specifies CASSLAGGTDTQYF.

The J gene is TRBJ1-1, the V gene TRBV5-1; D gene uncertain. The CDR3 is 15 residues long. Trimming stripped 0 bases from V and 2 bases from J, with 11 bases between. CDR1 and CDR2 (germline): SGHRS, YFSETQ. The chain's CDR3 is CASSLERAGNTEAFF. CDR3 DNA sequence: TGCGCCAGCAGCTTGGAGAGGGCCGGTAACACTGAAGCTTTCTTT.

The table lists this clone with a few counts. The chain uses TRBV3-1 (or the pseudogene TRBV3-2) and TRBJ2-7; 10 bases agree with TRBD2. V lost 1 base, J lost 4 bases, and 4 bases stayed unmatched. The CDR3 is 15 residues long. Germline-derived CDR1 and CDR2 are LGHDT and YNNKEL (reference sequence). The CDR3 DNA reads as TGTGCCAGCAGCCAAGGTAGCGGGGGGTGGTACGAGCAGTACTTC. It codes for CASSQGSGGWYEQYF.

This chain connects TRBV3-1 (or the pseudogene TRBV3-2) to TRBJ1-6; TRBD1 aligns across 9 bases. The junction had 8 bases not matched to a gene; V was cut back by 4 bases and J by 7 bases. CDR1 and CDR2 from the germline V gene are LGHDT and YNNKEL (reference sequence). This CDR3 comprises 16 residues. CDR3 protein: CASSPQFGQGNSPLHF. CDR3 bases: TGTGCCAGCAGCCCCCAGTTCGGACAGGGGAATTCACCCCTCCACTTT.

The chain joins TRBV3-1 (or the pseudogene TRBV3-2) to TRBJ1-1; tentative D call: TRBD1 (6 bases). The CDR3 extends over 14 amino acids. V lost 5 bases to trimming and J lost 1 base, with 11 bases between them. Germline V gives CDR1 LGHDT, CDR2 YNNKEL (reference sequence). The CDR3 nucleotides are TGTGCCAGCAGCTCCCTACAGGGGAACACTGAAGCTTTCTTT. Translation gives CASSSLQGNTEAFF.

This clone has more than one count but fewer than ten. The V and J genes are TRBV10-1 and TRBJ2-7, with 7 bases identical to TRBD1. V gave up 2 bases and J gave up 2 bases; unmatched junction bases: 12. Germline lookup yields CDR1 WNHNN and CDR2 SYGVQD (reference sequence). The CDR3 consists of 17 residues. In nucleotides, the CDR3 is TGCGCCAGCAGTGAGGGGGCAGACAGGGTTGTGGCCTACGAGCAGTACTTC. Translating gives CASSEGADRVVAYEQYF.

The chain recombines TRBV7-8 with TRBJ2-3, with D hard to call. This CDR3 comprises 13 residues. The germline V gene encodes CDR1 SGHVS and CDR2 FQNEAQ. V was trimmed by 1 base and J by 4 bases, leaving 6 bases between them. CDR3 DNA: TGTGCCAGCAGCTTAGTCGAGGCAGATACGCAGTATTTT. As protein: CASSLVEADTQYF.

The V and J genes are TRBV7-2 and TRBJ1-5; possible D gene TRBD1, 6 bases. The CDR3 covers 15 residues. Trimming took off 2 bases at V and 1 base at J, with 9 bases between the two ends. Per germline, CDR1 SGHTA and CDR2 FQGNSA. The DNA for the CDR3 is TGTGCCAGCAGCTTACAGGGGCTCAGCAATCAGCCCCAGCATTTT. Its protein product is CASSLQGLSNQPQHF.

The chain employs TRBV28 and TRBJ1-2; D possibly corresponds to TRBD1 (6 bases). This CDR3 is 14 amino acids long. CDR1 and CDR2 (germline): MDHEN, SYDVKM. V was clipped by 3 bases and J by 2 bases, with 10 bases between them. The CDR3 bases are TGTGCCAGCAGTTTCCAGAGGGGGAACTATGGCTACACCTTC. It translates to CASSFQRGNYGYTF.

This chain uses TRBV5-1 with TRBJ2-5; TRBD1 aligns across 8 bases. After removal of 3 bases from V and 5 bases from J, the junction contained 6 bases not matched to a gene. This CDR3 comprises 14 residues. CDR1 and CDR2 from the germline V gene are SGHRS and YFSETQ. This chain's CDR3 is CASSSGQAAETQYF. The DNA for the CDR3 is TGCGCCAGCAGCTCGGGACAGGCCGCGGAGACCCAGTACTTC.

The chain is built from TRBV18 and TRBJ2-5; 7 bases line up with TRBD1. Germline V gene lookup returns CDR1 KGHSH and CDR2 LQKENI. V shed 3 bases, J shed 5 bases, and the junction held 3 bases outside the gene matches. The CDR3 runs 13 residues. CDR3 nucleotides: TGTGCCAGCTCACCTAAGACAGGGGAGACCCAGTACTTC. Translated: CASSPKTGETQYF. The full variable domain, in which reference TRBV18 and TRBJ2-5 provide the parts outside the CDR3, is NAGVMQNPRHLVRRRGQEARLRCSPMKGHSHVYWYRQLPEEGLKFMVYLQKENIIDESGMPKERFSAEFPKEGPSILRIQQVVRGDSAAYFCASSPKTGETQYFGPGTRLLVL.

V is TRBV30 and J is TRBJ2-3; 7 bases agree with TRBD1. Losses at the gene ends were 1 base for V and 2 bases for J; bases not matched to a gene: 6. The CDR3 extends over 15 amino acids. Germline V gene sequence: CDR1 GTSNPN, CDR2 SVGIG (reference sequence). The CDR3 is CAWSASGTVTDTQYF. Written as DNA, the CDR3 is TGTGCCTGGAGTGCCTCCGGGACAGTCACAGATACGCAGTATTTT. Complete variable domain (other parts from reference TRBV30 and TRBJ2-3): SQTIHQWPATLVQPVGSPLSLECTVEGTSNPNLYWYRQAAGRGLQLLFYSVGIGQISSEVPQNLSASRPQDRQFILSSKKLLLSDSGFYLCAWSASGTVTDTQYFGPGTRLTVL.

This rearrangement joins TRBV9 to TRBJ1-1; possibly TRBD1 for D (5 bases). The CDR3 contains 13 residues. V lost 4 bases and J lost 7, with 14 bases in between. Germline V gives CDR1 SGDLS, CDR2 YYNGEE. CDR3 coding DNA: TGTGCCAGCAGCTCAACGCGGGACGGTGAAGCTTTCTTT. As protein: CASSSTRDGEAFF.

The V and J genes are TRBV4-1 and TRBJ1-1; D uncertain. This CDR3 is built from 13 residues. Germline V lookup: CDR1 MGHRA, CDR2 YSYEKL. V shed 0 bases and J shed 5 bases, with 7 bases lying between them. As DNA, the CDR3 is TGCGCCAGCAGCCAAGATTATGCGACTGAAGCTTTCTTT. Translation gives CASSQDYATEAFF.

On this clone itself: An end of the junction does not agree with germline; a read error may underlie this. This rearrangement joins TRBV3-1 (or the pseudogene TRBV3-2) to TRBJ2-5; 10 bases align to TRBD2. Per the germline V gene, CDR1 is LGHDT and CDR2 is YNNKEL (reference sequence). There are 17 residues in the CDR3. CDR3 loop: CASRQGTASGGGETQYF. Here the CDR3 DNA reads TGTGCCAGCAGGCAAGGGACAGCCAGCGGGGGGGGTGAGACCCAGTACTTC.

The V and J genes are TRBV21-1 and TRBJ1-3; TRBD1, the D gene given by the table, was not confirmed from the DNA. TRBV21-1 is a pseudogene. The CDR3 has 15 residues. For the CDR3, the DNA is TGTGCCAGCAGCAAAATCGGACAGGGAGGAAACACCATATATTTT. Its translation is CASSKIGQGGNTIYF.